This T cell receptor beta chain was sequenced in a study of blood T cell repertoires in COVID-19. The method was immunoSEQ multiplex PCR; TCRdb's version includes in-frame clones alone and lacks a portion of them. The profile shows some 150,000 clones, approximately 84% of them singletons. The germline gives CDR1 SGHAT, CDR2 FQNNGV. Deletions cut 1 base from V and 3 bases from J, with 10 bases between. The CDR3 contains 15 residues. The sample taken for sequencing was peripheral blood. The sequence came from a woman of 80 years or more with acute or convalescent COVID-19. This chain joins TRBV11-2 and TRBJ2-1; D remains unclear. Here the CDR3 reads CASSLGPGFYNEQFF. CDR3 DNA sequence: TGTGCCAGCAGCTTAGGTCCCGGGTTCTACAATGAGCAGTTCTTC.